This is a list of T cell receptor beta chains from one sample in a study of shared clonotypes between healthy human individuals. Profiling relied on immunoSEQ multiplex PCR, and the TCRdb table lists in-frame clones only, not all of them. Of approximately 740,000 clones listed, 90% to 95% are singletons. Material: naive CD8+ T cells sorted from blood. The source of these receptors is a man in his thirties or forties in good health. Each CDR3 is given with its conserved first and last residue. A D gene is named only where the DNA matches it firmly. Only some rows state a clone size, as once, few, many or a class for expanded clones.

v_call: TRBV9
d_call: TRBD1
j_call: TRBJ1-2
cdr3_length: 16
clone_size: -
cdr3_nt: TGTGCCAGCAGCGTAGGCCCAGGCCACAGGGGAGATGGCTACACCTTC
cdr3_aa: CASSVGPGHRGDGYTF

v_call: TRBV7-8
d_call: TRBD1
j_call: TRBJ2-7
cdr3_length: 15
clone_size: -
cdr3_nt: TGTGCCAGCAGCTCCTCCGGGACAGGGTCCTACGAGCAGTACTTC
cdr3_aa: CASSSSGTGSYEQYF

v_call: TRBV9
d_call: -
j_call: TRBJ1-5
cdr3_length: 15
clone_size: -
cdr3_nt: TGTGCCAGCAGCGTATCGGGGGGAAGCAATCAGCCCCAGCATTTT
cdr3_aa: CASSVSGGSNQPQHF

v_call: TRBV6-1
d_call: TRBD2
j_call: TRBJ2-7
cdr3_length: 16
clone_size: once
cdr3_nt: TGTGCCAGCAGTGAAGCGCGGGGACTAGCGTTCTACGAGCAGTACTTC
cdr3_aa: CASSEARGLAFYEQYF

v_call: TRBV28
d_call: TRBD1
j_call: TRBJ1-2
cdr3_length: 16
clone_size: -
cdr3_nt: TGTGCCAGCAGTCTACCTTCCGGACAGGGAGTCTATGGCTACACCTTC
cdr3_aa: CASSLPSGQGVYGYTF

v_call: TRBV6-6
d_call: -
j_call: TRBJ1-4
cdr3_length: 15
clone_size: -
cdr3_nt: TGTGCCAGCAGTTACTCCAGGCAGGGAGATGAAAAACTGTTTTTT
cdr3_aa: CASSYSRQGDEKLFF

v_call: TRBV5-6
d_call: -
j_call: TRBJ2-2
cdr3_length: 13
clone_size: -
cdr3_nt: TGTGCCAGCAGCTTACAAGCGGGCCGGGAGCTGTTTTTT
cdr3_aa: CASSLQAGRELFF

v_call: TRBV7-9
d_call: -
j_call: TRBJ2-7
cdr3_length: 14
clone_size: few
cdr3_nt: TGTGCCAGCAGCTTCCAGGGGAGCGCGTGGGAGCAGTACTTC
cdr3_aa: CASSFQGSAWEQYF

v_call: TRBV29-1
d_call: -
j_call: TRBJ2-7
cdr3_length: 14
clone_size: once
cdr3_nt: TGCAGCGTTGGTGACAGGACCCTTACCTACGAGCAGTACTTC
cdr3_aa: CSVGDRTLTYEQYF

v_call: TRBV7-2
d_call: -
j_call: TRBJ1-3
cdr3_length: 19
clone_size: -
cdr3_nt: TGTGCCAGCAGCTTATGGGGGGGCACTGCTCAGGGAACTGGAAACACCATATATTTT
cdr3_aa: CASSLWGGTAQGTGNTIYF

v_call: TRBV6-5
d_call: TRBD1
j_call: TRBJ1-1
cdr3_length: 15
clone_size: -
cdr3_nt: TGTGCCAGCAGTTTACCGGGACAGGGTATTGGTGAAGCTTTCTTT
cdr3_aa: CASSLPGQGIGEAFF

v_call: TRBV9
d_call: -
j_call: TRBJ2-1
cdr3_length: 14
clone_size: -
cdr3_nt: TGTGCCAGCAGCGTAGGGTTACCTTACAATGAGCAGTTCTTC
cdr3_aa: CASSVGLPYNEQFF

v_call: TRBV7-8
d_call: TRBD2
j_call: TRBJ2-5
cdr3_length: 16
clone_size: -
cdr3_nt: TGTGCCAGCAGGACGACTAGCGGGAGGGCATGGGAGACCCAGTACTTC
cdr3_aa: CASRTTSGRAWETQYF

v_call: TRBV9
d_call: -
j_call: TRBJ2-1
cdr3_length: 11
clone_size: -
cdr3_nt: TGTGCCAGCGGTAGGAAGAATGAGCAGTTCTTC
cdr3_aa: CASGRKNEQFF

v_call: TRBV11-2
d_call: TRBD2
j_call: TRBJ2-3
cdr3_length: 17
clone_size: -
cdr3_nt: TGTGCCAGCCCGAGGGCTAGCGGGAGAGGCGGCACAGATACGCAGTATTTT
cdr3_aa: CASPRASGRGGTDTQYF

v_call: TRBV7-9
d_call: TRBD2
j_call: TRBJ2-1
cdr3_length: 16
clone_size: once
cdr3_nt: TGTGCCAGCAGCTTAGAGCGCGGGAGGGCCGAAAATGAGCAGTTCTTC
cdr3_aa: CASSLERGRAENEQFF

v_call: TRBV10-2
d_call: TRBD1
j_call: TRBJ1-2
cdr3_length: 13
clone_size: few
cdr3_nt: TGCGCCAGCAGCCGGGACAGCGGCTATGGCTACACCTTC
cdr3_aa: CASSRDSGYGYTF